This T cell receptor (beta chain) was identified during a study of shared clonotypes between healthy human individuals (dated by TCRdb to 2019 to 2021). For the study in its entirety: The cohort comprised a couple of women and a few men aged 18 to 49 years. Between about 0.85 and 9.5 billion PBMCs per donor were obtained by leukapheresis. To increase sequencing depth and limit assay-specific biases, TCR repertoire library preparation and sequencing were carried out by different laboratories using diverse techniques. For each donor, CD4 naive and CD4 memory were each run on three plates, CD8 naive on two plates, and CD8 memory on one plate. The study deeply sequenced blood TCR repertoires of five healthy adults to estimate repertoire size and the extent of clonotype sharing between individuals. Overall study outcomes, separate from this receptor: Naive subsets generally had larger estimated clonotype richness than memory subsets. Because the study included only a small number of donors, the genetic and exposure-history diversity represented was limited. Compared with non-shared clonotypes, the clonotypes found in all four sorted-subset donors had higher generation probabilities. About 4.5% of naive CD4, 3.5% of naive CD8, approximately 2.2% of memory CD4, and 0.4% of memory CD8 clonotypes were shared across several donors. Pairwise subsampling indicated that sequencing depth was expected to affect the degree of clonotype sharing among donors. Sampling was limited to blood, and TCR repertoires in tissue likely differ from TCR repertoires in blood. Even with the large sequencing depth, rarefaction of the sorted-subset datasets indicated that sequencing was incomplete.

As for this clone: Its antigen is unknown. No base quality values were provided; no much bigger clone lies one nucleotide off.

Using the deep immunoSEQ assay, multiplex PCR amplified TCR CDR3 regions from genomic DNA. Genomic DNA extracted from each cell subset was distributed evenly over all wells of several immunoSEQ 96-well plates, and each plate served as one replicate. For sorted subsets, around 200 ng genomic DNA, equal to about 30,000 T cell genomes, was loaded into each replicate PCR. Purified libraries were measured with a Qubit 3.0 fluorometer, size-checked on a Bioanalyzer 2100, and measured again with the KAPA Library Quantification kit. Every immunoSEQ 96-well plate was sequenced on a dedicated single-read 150-cycle Illumina NextSeq 550 flow cell. The authors' pipeline ran thus. The immunoSEQ output contained only junctional sequences without quality scores, so filtering could not match that applied to full-length reads. Sequences were annotated with PyIR, a Python wrapper for IgBLAST v1.9, and V/J genes and CDR3 were assigned using IMGT germline references. Reads with weak V/J assignments (E-value above 1e-6), missing CDR3, stop codons, out-of-frame junctions, or ambiguous translated residues were removed. V3J clonotypes were defined by identical inferred V gene, J gene, and CDR3 amino acid sequence. The percentage overlap between two repertoires was calculated by dividing the number of shared unique clonotypes by the size of the smaller repertoire. Repertoire richness was assessed with RTK rarefaction, the Chao1 estimator, and Recon v2.1 estimates of unobserved clonotypes. For all TCRbeta clonotypes obtained by the gDNA method from several donors, generation probabilities were computed with OLGA. This immuneACCESS table, as held by TCRdb, lists in-frame sequences with V and J called but not all clones. Of the missing ones, under half trace to an unresolved V gene in checked studies; the others have no known cause. That table supplies the V and J calls and clone size; D and trimming were determined from the DNA. For this sample the table gives about 640,000 clones, of which less than 80% were detected only once. The ten largest clones add up to about 2% of the sample.

CDR1 SGHAT and CDR2 FQNNGV were looked up in the germline V gene. The junction shows trimming of 3 bases on V and 5 bases on J, plus 7 bases between the germline ends. There are 12 amino acids in the CDR3, from cysteine to phenylalanine inclusive. Only the CDR3 portion is preserved as DNA: 36 bases, with reading frame beginning at the first base. The donors were healthy, HIV-negative adults who had no recently reported acute infections or vaccinations. All donors were Caucasian adults living in Nashville, Tennessee, USA. CD4+ T cells were enriched by magnetic negative selection, after which naive cells were positively selected on CD45RA and the negative fraction was taken as the memory subset. After blood collection by leukapheresis, PBMCs were isolated using Ficoll-Histopaque density gradient centrifugation and then cryopreserved in the vapor phase of liquid nitrogen. Purity and quantity of every magnetically sorted T cell population were checked by analytical flow cytometry. From each sorted fraction, genomic DNA was isolated and quantified by UV absorbance on a Nanodrop 2000c.

Sequenced material: memory CD4+ T cells sorted from blood. Per the publication, the cell subset or site label means: CD45RA-negative fraction. This TCR was recovered from a woman aged 25 to 45 in good health. Here the chain combines TRBV11-2 and TRBJ1-2, with the D gene not confidently named. The CDR3 is CASSFEDYGYTF. The DNA reads as follows: TGTGCCAGCAGCTTTGAGGATTATGGCTACACCTTC.